Below are 27 T cell receptor beta chains sequenced from a single sample in a study of blood T cell repertoires in COVID-19. Libraries were prepared by immunoSEQ multiplex PCR; TCRdb keeps only in-frame clonotypes and omits some of them. The repertoire holds around 210,000 clones, with about 88% as singletons. Sequences were obtained from peripheral blood. Receptors originate from a man aged 50 or older with COVID-19, enrolled during active disease.

The count of this clone is one. J is TRBJ2-5 and V is TRBV15; D remains unclear. This CDR3 has 14 residues. CDR1 and CDR2 from the germline V gene are LNHNV and YYDKDF (reference sequence). Trimming removed 1 base from V and 4 bases from J, with 10 bases in between. The CDR3 loop is CATSRVARRETQYF. For the CDR3, the DNA is TGTGCCACCAGCAGAGTGGCTAGAAGAGAGACCCAGTACTTC. Supplemented by reference TRBV15 and TRBJ2-5, the full variable domain reads DAMVIQNPRYQVTQFGKPVTLSCSQTLNHNVMYWYQQKSSQAPKLLFHYYDKDFNNEADTPDNFQSRRPNTSFCFLDIRSPGLGDTAMYLCATSRVARRETQYFGPGTRLLVL.

The V call is TRBV5-1, the J call TRBJ2-7; 9 nucleotides line up with TRBD1. The CDR3 runs 14 residues. From germline, CDR1 is SGHRS and CDR2 YFSETQ. Trimming removed 2 bases from V and 5 bases from J; junction bases left unmatched: 5. CDR3 loop: CASSFGTGRDEQYF. DNA of the CDR3: TGCGCCAGCAGCTTTGGGACAGGGCGGGACGAGCAGTACTTC.

This CDR3 reads CASSLITGVYTGELFF. The CDR3 DNA reads as TGTGCCAGCAGCTTAATTACGGGGGTGTACACCGGGGAGCTGTTTTTT. The V call is TRBV7-9, the J call TRBJ2-2; perhaps TRBD2 as D (6 bases). V was pared by 2 bases and J by 3 bases, with 13 bases between. The CDR3 runs 16 residues. Germline assignment: CDR1 SEHNR and CDR2 FQNEAQ (reference sequence).

This clone turned up a few times. This sequence joins TRBV5-1 and TRBJ2-6; D ambiguous. V gave up 0 bases and J gave up 2 bases, with 21 bases separating them. CDR1 is SGHRS and CDR2 is YFSETQ in the germline V gene. The CDR3 has 20 residues. In DNA, the CDR3 is TGCGCCAGCAGCTTGGGGGTGGCTCTACAGAGAGTTGCTGGGGCCAACGTCCTGACTTTC. As protein: CASSLGVALQRVAGANVLTF. The variable domain in full, with the rest retrieved from reference TRBV5-1 and TRBJ2-6, is KAGVTQTPRYLIKTRGQQVTLSCSPISGHRSVSWYQQTPGQGLQFLFEYFSETQRNKGNFPGRFSGRQFSNSRSEMNVSTLELGDSALYLCASSLGVALQRVAGANVLTFGAGSRLTVL.

The V call is TRBV30, the J call TRBJ2-5; D remains unclear. The CDR3 loop spans 11 amino acids. Germline V CDR1 and CDR2: GTSNPN, SVGIG (reference sequence). The V end lost 0 bases, the J end lost 4 bases, and 3 bases lay between the germline ends. The CDR3 coding sequence is TGTGCCTGGAGTGTACTAGAGACCCAGTACTTC. Its protein is CAWSVLETQYF. The variable domain in full, completed from reference TRBV30 and TRBJ2-5, reads SQTIHQWPATLVQPVGSPLSLECTVEGTSNPNLYWYRQAAGRGLQLLFYSVGIGQISSEVPQNLSASRPQDRQFILSSKKLLLSDSGFYLCAWSVLETQYFGPGTRLLVL.

This chain connects TRBV9 to TRBJ2-2; D might be TRBD2 (6 bases). From germline, CDR1 is SGDLS and CDR2 YYNGEE. The CDR3 runs 14 residues. The germline V and J ends were trimmed by 6 bases and 2 bases, with 11 bases remaining between them. The CDR3 loop is CASTMTSNTGELFF. The CDR3 region has the DNA TGTGCCAGCACCATGACTAGTAACACCGGGGAGCTGTTTTTT. Full variable domain (remainder filled in from reference TRBV9 and TRBJ2-2): DSGVTQTPKHLITATGQRVTLRCSPRSGDLSVYWYQQSLDQGLQFLIQYYNGEERAKGNILERFSAQQFPDLHSELNLSSLELGDSALYFCASTMTSNTGELFFGEGSRLTVL.

In its sample, this clone was seen once. The chain uses TRBV29-1 and TRBJ1-5, with a tentative D call TRBD1 (5 bases). Germline V gene data show CDR1 as SQVTM and CDR2 as ANQGSEA. The CDR3 runs to 13 residues. Trimming cost V 6 bases and J 3 bases, with 12 bases left between them. The chain's CDR3 is CSVVGGDNQPQHF. DNA for the CDR3: TGCAGCGTCGTCGGGGGGGACAATCAGCCCCAGCATTTT.

The genes are TRBV6-2 or TRBV6-3 and TRBJ2-3; D gene unclear. There are 13 residues in the CDR3. CDR1 is MNHEY, CDR2 SVGEGT, per germline. V shed 5 bases and J shed 5 bases, with 11 bases lying between them. CDR3 nucleotides: TGTGCCAGCAGTCCCCCCAACAGAGATACGCAGTATTTT. Its translation: CASSPPNRDTQYF.

As for this clone: This sample includes further DNA sequences coding for the same CDR3. The chain combines TRBV18 with TRBJ1-5; possibly TRBD1 for D (6 bases). The CDR3 covers 14 residues. With 3 bases removed from V and 3 bases from J, the gap between germline ends came to 9 bases. Germline CDR1 is KGHSH and CDR2 is LQKENI. CDR3 nucleotide sequence: TGTGCCAGCTCACCGAGACAGGACAATCAGCCCCAGCATTTT. It codes for CASSPRQDNQPQHF.

Of note for this clone: The junction differs from germline at one of its ends, possibly a read error. The chain uses TRBV29-1 and TRBJ2-7; 7 bases agree with TRBD1. Germline CDR1 and CDR2: SQVTM and ANQGSEA. The CDR3 consists of 12 residues. The CDR3 nucleotides read TGCAGCGTCGAAGGACAGGATTACGAGCAGTACTTC. It translates to CSVEGQDYEQYF.

The chain employs TRBV18 and TRBJ2-5, with 7 nucleotides matching TRBD2. The V gene's germline CDR1 is KGHSH and CDR2 LQKENI. The CDR3 runs to 16 residues. V shed 2 bases and J 5 bases; nucleotides not matched to a gene: 11. The CDR3 spells CASSPNSAGFGETQYF. In nucleotides, the CDR3 is TGTGCCAGCTCACCAAACTCAGCGGGGTTCGGGGAGACCCAGTACTTC.

V and J are TRBV3-1 (or the pseudogene TRBV3-2) and TRBJ1-4; 8 nucleotides align to TRBD1. Germline CDR1 is LGHDT and CDR2 is YNNKEL (reference sequence). Trimming took 5 bases from V and 1 from J; bases not matched to a gene: 9. CDR3 size: 17 residues. The CDR3 sequence is CASSARTGSGTNEKLFF. The CDR3 nucleotides read TGTGCCAGCAGCGCCCGGACAGGGAGCGGAACTAATGAAAAACTGTTTTTT.

This chain joins TRBV19 and TRBJ1-1; 8 positions match TRBD1. Germline CDR1 and CDR2: LNHDA and SQIVND (reference sequence). The CDR3 loop spans 15 amino acids. Trimming took 0 bases from V and 5 from J; bases not matched to a gene: 5. CDR3 DNA: TGTGCCAGTAGTATAGATGCAGGGGGCTGGACTGAAGCTTTCTTT. Amino acid sequence: CASSIDAGGWTEAFF.

The chain carries TRBV7-9 and TRBJ1-6; no firm D call. The CDR3 sequence is 13 residues long. Germline CDR1 SEHNR, CDR2 FQNEAQ (reference sequence). Trimming removed 11 bases from V and 7 bases from J, with 15 bases in between. The CDR3 sequence: CAVGKKGNSPLHF. The CDR3 coding sequence is TGTGCCGTCGGGAAAAAAGGGAATTCACCCCTCCACTTT.

A few counts support this clone. CDR3 sequence reads: CASSLGPGSDTIYF. Written as DNA, the CDR3 is TGTGCCAGCAGCTTGGGGCCAGGGTCCGACACCATATATTTT. The chain links TRBV5-4 to TRBJ1-3, with D possibly TRBD1 on 5 matching bases. This CDR3 comprises 14 residues. The V end was cut by 0 bases, the J end by 8 bases, with 12 bases between. Germline V CDR1 and CDR2: SGHNT, YYREEE (reference sequence).

This chain joins TRBV5-4 and TRBJ1-6; a weak D match, TRBD1 (6 bases). CDR3 length: 16 residues. Germline lookup yields CDR1 SGHNT and CDR2 YYREEE (reference sequence). Trimming took 2 bases from V and 6 from J, leaving 15 bases between them. The CDR3 loop is CASSLSTGGRNSPLHF. The CDR3 DNA sequence: TGTGCCAGCAGCTTATCGACAGGCGGGCGTAATTCACCCCTCCACTTT.

CDR3: CASSKRGTSASTDTQYF. The CDR3 DNA follows: TGTGCCAGCAGCAAACGGGGTACTAGCGCCAGCACAGATACGCAGTATTTT. The chain couples TRBV21-1 to TRBJ2-3; TRBD2 reflects the table's D call only, with no check against the DNA. TRBV21-1 has pseudogene status. This CDR3 is built from 17 residues.

This chain connects TRBV2 to TRBJ2-1; tentatively, D is TRBD2 (6 bases). This CDR3 has 18 amino acids. In germline, CDR1 is SNHLY, CDR2 FYNNEI. The V and J ends lost 7 bases and 0 bases respectively, with 22 bases between them. CDR3 nucleotide sequence: TGTGCCAGCACTAGGGACTTAGCCCCCCTAAGCTCCTACAATGAGCAGTTCTTC. This translates into CASTRDLAPLSSYNEQFF. The whole variable domain, filled in from reference TRBV2 and TRBJ2-1, reads EPEVTQTPSHQVTQMGQEVILRCVPISNHLYFYWYRQILGQKVEFLVSFYNNEISEKSEIFDDQFSVERPDGSNFTLKIRSTKLEDSAMYFCASTRDLAPLSSYNEQFFGPGTRLTVL.

V and J are TRBV5-6 and TRBJ1-5; 8 bases are a match to TRBD1. CDR3 size: 15 residues. Germline V gene lookup returns CDR1 SGHDT and CDR2 YYEEEE. The ends lost 4 bases at V and 6 bases at J; junction bases unmatched: 9. As DNA, the CDR3 is TGTGCCAGCAGCCTATGGACAGGGCAAGGTCAGCCCCAGCATTTT. This encodes CASSLWTGQGQPQHF.

J is TRBJ1-1 and V is TRBV5-8; D possibly corresponds to TRBD1 (6 bases). CDR1 is SGHTS and CDR2 is YDEGEE in the germline V gene. The CDR3 is 13 amino acids. V was cut by 4 bases and J by 10 bases, with 17 bases left in between. The CDR3 sequence is CASSLRQAVRAFF. In nucleotides, the CDR3 is TGTGCCAGCAGCCTTCGACAGGCTGTGAGAGCTTTCTTT.

CDR3 residues: CAISEIYGQANTEAFF. CDR3 in DNA: TGTGCCATCAGTGAGATATATGGACAGGCGAACACTGAAGCTTTCTTT. The chain employs TRBV10-3 and TRBJ1-1; 7 bases align to TRBD1. With V trimmed by 2 bases and J by 1 base, 7 bases remained unmatched. CDR1 is ENHRY and CDR2 is SYGVKD in the germline V gene. There are 16 residues in the CDR3.

J is TRBJ2-1 and V is TRBV11-1; D possibly corresponds to TRBD1 (5 bases). The CDR3 contains 15 residues. With 1 base removed from V and 1 base from J, the gap between germline ends came to 8 bases. Germline CDR1 and CDR2: SGHAT and FQDESV (reference sequence). The CDR3 is CASSLGQTSYNEQFF. CDR3 sequence (DNA): TGTGCCAGCAGCTTAGGACAGACGTCCTACAATGAGCAGTTCTTC.

The rearrangement links TRBV15 to TRBJ2-1; D perhaps matches TRBD2 (6 bases). There are 15 residues in the CDR3. Germline CDR1 and CDR2: LNHNV and YYDKDF (reference sequence). Trimming stripped 5 bases from V and 5 bases from J, with 16 bases between. The CDR3 protein is CATSHTSRNNNEQFF. CDR3 sequence (DNA): TGTGCCACCAGCCATACTAGCAGAAATAACAATGAGCAGTTCTTC.

The CDR3: CASSLGTVGQETQYF. In DNA form, the CDR3 reads TGTGCCAGCAGCTTAGGGACAGTGGGACAAGAGACCCAGTACTTC. The V call is TRBV7-2, the J call TRBJ2-5; possible D gene TRBD1, 6 bases. The germline V and J ends were trimmed by 1 base and 2 bases, with 11 bases remaining between them. The CDR3 covers 15 residues. Germline V CDR1 and CDR2: SGHTA, FQGNSA.

V gene TRBV11-2 combines with J gene TRBJ2-3; D may be TRBD1 (6 bases). This CDR3 contains 13 residues. Germline lookup yields CDR1 SGHAT and CDR2 FQNNGV. Between the trimmed V and J ends, which lost 6 bases and 2 bases, there was a span of 9 bases. CDR3 region: CASRQGPTDTQYF. In nucleotides, the CDR3 is TGTGCCAGCAGACAGGGACCCACAGATACGCAGTATTTT.

V gene TRBV7-2 combines with J gene TRBJ2-7, with D possibly being TRBD1 (5 bases). The CDR3 length is 13 residues. V lost 3 bases and J 3 bases, leaving 9 bases between the germline ends. Germline V gene sequence: CDR1 SGHTA, CDR2 FQGNSA. CDR3 sequence: CASSFADSYEQYF. The CDR3 DNA reads as TGTGCCAGCAGCTTCGCCGACAGCTACGAGCAGTACTTC.

This clone showed up just a few times. This chain links TRBV27 with TRBJ1-2; unclear D gene. The CDR3 extends over 18 amino acids. Trimming pared 6 bases from V and 0 bases from J, leaving 23 bases between. Per germline, CDR1 MNHEY and CDR2 SMNVEV (reference sequence). The CDR3 nucleotides are TGTGCCAGCAGCCTCAGAGACGCGAGGGCCGGGGCTAACTATGGCTACACCTTC. The encoded protein is CASSLRDARAGANYGYTF.